One sample yielded the 30 T cell receptor beta chains listed below, sequenced in a study of T cells in narcolepsy. Sequenced by immunoSEQ multiplex PCR; TCRdb stores in-frame clones only, minus some. The sample includes 20,000 to 30,000 clones, approximately 89% of them seen just once. Sequenced input: CD45RA- memory CD4+ T cells from PBMCs. These receptors were collected from a human donor with narcolepsy.

This rearrangement joins TRBV19 to TRBJ2-7; possibly TRBD1 for D (6 bases). This CDR3 has 14 residues. Germline V CDR1 and CDR2: LNHDA, SQIVND (reference sequence). Between the trimmed V and J ends, which lost 3 bases and 4 bases, there was a span of 13 bases. The CDR3 DNA follows: TGTGCCAGTAGTATCAGGACAGTCGATTACGAGCAGTACTTC. Its protein product is CASSIRTVDYEQYF.

This clone came up a few times. The CDR3 DNA follows: TGTGCCAGCAGCCCGGACAGGGGGCGCTTAACTGAAGCTTTCTTT. Translation: CASSPDRGRLTEAFF. The genes are TRBV7-9 and TRBJ1-1; 11 positions match TRBD1. The V segment lost 5 bases and the J segment 5 bases; nucleotides outside the gene matches: 7. CDR3 size: 15 residues. Germline V CDR1 and CDR2: SEHNR, FQNEAQ (reference sequence). Full variable domain (missing parts from reference TRBV7-9 and TRBJ1-1): DTGVSQNPRHKITKRGQNVTFRCDPISEHNRLYWYRQTLGQGPEFLTYFQNEAQLEKSRLLSDRFSAERPKGSFSTLEIQRTEQGDSAMYLCASSPDRGRLTEAFFGQGTRLTVV.

V is TRBV9 and J is TRBJ1-2; TRBD1 matches at 7 bases. This CDR3 region has 15 residues. J was trimmed by 8 bases and V by 1 base; bases with no gene match: 11. Germline loops: CDR1 SGDLS, CDR2 YYNGEE. The CDR3 is CASSVTTGEAGGYTF. For the CDR3, the DNA is TGTGCCAGCAGCGTAACTACAGGGGAGGCTGGAGGCTACACCTTC.

The chain has TRBV30 and TRBJ2-3; 7 bases map to TRBD2. The CDR3 runs to 13 residues. Germline V gives CDR1 GTSNPN, CDR2 SVGIG (reference sequence). With 3 bases clipped from V and 5 bases from J, the junction kept 5 bases outside the gene matches. The DNA of the CDR3 is TGTGCCTGGAGCTCGTCGGGGGGAGATACGCAGTATTTT. As protein: CAWSSSGGDTQYF.

This chain joins TRBV19 and TRBJ1-2; D gene ambiguous. Trimming shortened V by 4 bases and J by 7 bases, and 16 bases separated the two germline ends. The CDR3 spans 14 residues. Germline CDR1 LNHDA, CDR2 SQIVND (reference sequence). The CDR3 region has the DNA TGTGCCAGTAGTACGGCGGGAAGACGTTTTGGCTACACCTTC. It specifies CASSTAGRRFGYTF. The variable domain in full, completed from reference TRBV19 and TRBJ1-2, reads DGGITQSPKYLFRKEGQNVTLSCEQNLNHDAMYWYRQDPGQGLRLIYYSQIVNDFQKGDIAEGYSVSREKKESFPLTVTSAQKNPTAFYLCASSTAGRRFGYTFGSGTRLTVV.

This chain connects TRBV27 to TRBJ2-5; 15 bases agree with TRBD2. The junction had 8 bases not matched to a gene; V was cut back by 2 bases and J by 4 bases. Per the germline V gene, CDR1 is MNHEY and CDR2 is SMNVEV (reference sequence). The CDR3 is 18 residues long. Written as DNA, the CDR3 is TGTGCCAGCAGTTTACAAATGTTGGGACTAGCGGGAGGAGAGACCCAGTACTTC. Translation gives CASSLQMLGLAGGETQYF.

This clone appeared once. J is TRBJ2-7 and V is TRBV12-5; 10 bases are a match to TRBD2. Trimming cost V 7 bases and J 2 bases; bases outside gene matches: 8. The CDR3 length is 15 residues. The V gene's germline CDR1 is LGHNT and CDR2 FRNRAP. CDR3 protein: CASAPSGSAAYEQYF. CDR3 in DNA: TGTGCTAGTGCTCCTAGCGGGAGTGCCGCCTACGAGCAGTACTTC. The whole variable domain, remainder taken from reference TRBV12-5 and TRBJ2-7, is DARVTQTPRHKVTEMGQEVTMRCQPILGHNTVFWYRQTMMQGLELLAYFRNRAPLDDSGMPKDRFSAEMPDATLATLKIQPSEPRDSAVYFCASAPSGSAAYEQYFGPGTRLTVT.

The chain couples TRBV19 to TRBJ1-2; TRBD1 matches at 10 bases. Germline V lookup: CDR1 LNHDA, CDR2 SQIVND (reference sequence). This CDR3 has 13 residues. V was pared by 4 bases and J by 7 bases, with 3 bases of the junction left unmatched. This CDR3 reads CASSRQGAFGYTF. The CDR3 nucleotides are TGTGCCAGTAGTAGACAGGGGGCCTTTGGCTACACCTTC.

This chain uses TRBV28 with TRBJ1-1; D is unclear. Trimming took 8 bases from V and 3 from J, leaving 13 bases between them. CDR3 length: 13 residues. Germline assignment: CDR1 MDHEN and CDR2 SYDVKM. CDR3 sequence reads: CASRIYSYTEAFF. The CDR3 region has the DNA TGTGCCAGCCGTATATATTCGTACACTGAAGCTTTCTTT.

The chain couples TRBV11-3 to TRBJ2-1; TRBD2 matches at 7 bases. This CDR3 has 15 amino acids. Trimming took 4 bases from V and 7 from J; bases not matched to a gene: 10. Germline assignment: CDR1 SGHNT and CDR2 YENEEA. CDR3 DNA sequence: TGTGCCAGCAGCTCATCTAGCGGAGCCGGAAATGAGCAGTTCTTC. It encodes CASSSSSGAGNEQFF.

The chain joins TRBV7-9 to TRBJ1-1, with D uncertain. Germline lookup yields CDR1 SEHNR and CDR2 FQNEAQ (reference sequence). V lost 3 bases and J 5 bases, leaving 4 bases between the germline ends. The CDR3 is 11 amino acids. As DNA, the CDR3 is TGTGCCAGCAGCTTTAGTACTGAAGCTTTCTTT. This sequence encodes CASSFSTEAFF.

V gene TRBV19 combines with J gene TRBJ2-2, with TRBD2 identical over 11 bases. This CDR3 region has 18 residues. The ends lost 4 bases at V and 3 bases at J; junction bases unmatched: 10. CDR1 is LNHDA, CDR2 SQIVND, per germline (reference sequence). The CDR3 here is CASSTQPGTSGHTGELFF. DNA for the CDR3: TGTGCCAGTAGTACCCAACCCGGGACTAGCGGACACACCGGGGAGCTGTTTTTT.

About this clone itself: Within the sample, other DNA sequences also encode this same CDR3. V and J are TRBV6-5 and TRBJ1-2; 7 bases fit TRBD1. The CDR3 contains 12 residues. The germline V gene encodes CDR1 MNHEY and CDR2 SVGAGI. Unmatched junction bases numbered 5, after V lost 7 bases and J lost 6 bases. The CDR3 loop is CASTTTGNGYTF. CDR3 DNA: TGTGCCAGCACTACGACAGGGAATGGCTACACCTTC.

The chain combines TRBV10-3 with TRBJ2-7; TRBD2 agrees at 8 bases. The CDR3 totals 14 residues. With V trimmed by 10 bases and J by 3 bases, 11 bases remained unmatched. CDR1 and CDR2 (germline): ENHRY, SYGVKD. CDR3 residues: CATQLAGSSYEQYF. In nucleotides, the CDR3 is TGTGCCACCCAATTAGCGGGATCAAGCTACGAGCAGTACTTC.

CDR3 in DNA: TGCGCCAGCAGCTCCCTGGACAGGGACAATGAGCAGTTCTTC. It codes for CASSSLDRDNEQFF. This chain joins TRBV5-1 and TRBJ2-1; 8 nucleotides line up with TRBD1. The CDR3 runs to 14 residues. Trimming cost V 3 bases and J 5 bases; bases outside gene matches: 4. The germline V gene has CDR1 SGHRS and CDR2 YFSETQ.

The J gene is TRBJ2-4, the V gene TRBV2, with TRBD1 matching over 7 bases. The CDR3 has 14 amino acids. With 6 bases clipped from V and 8 bases from J, the junction kept 10 bases outside the gene matches. Germline lookup yields CDR1 SNHLY and CDR2 FYNNEI. The CDR3 loop reads CASRRQGVGDIQYF. The CDR3 bases are TGTGCCAGCAGGCGACAGGGAGTAGGAGACATTCAGTACTTC.

The genes are TRBV30 and TRBJ1-4; no clear D gene. The CDR3 runs 16 residues. Germline V gene sequence: CDR1 GTSNPN, CDR2 SVGIG (reference sequence). V gave up 8 bases and J gave up 4 bases, with 23 bases separating them. As DNA, the CDR3 is TGTGCCGGGTCCCCACCGTCTGGGCGAAGTAATGAAAAACTGTTTTTT. Translation gives CAGSPPSGRSNEKLFF. Combining the CDR3 with reference TRBV30 and TRBJ1-4 gives the whole variable domain SQTIHQWPATLVQPVGSPLSLECTVEGTSNPNLYWYRQAAGRGLQLLFYSVGIGQISSEVPQNLSASRPQDRQFILSSKKLLLSDSGFYLCAGSPPSGRSNEKLFFGSGTQLSVL.

The genes are TRBV7-2 and TRBJ2-4; 7 bases align to TRBD2. The CDR3 consists of 14 residues. V trimming: 6 bases; J trimming: 8 bases; junction bases outside the gene matches: 10. CDR1 is SGHTA and CDR2 is FQGNSA in the germline V gene. In nucleotides, the CDR3 is TGTGCCAGCAGTCGCGGGGGAGTCGAGCACATTCAGTACTTC. Protein sequence: CASSRGGVEHIQYF.

This chain links TRBV9 with TRBJ2-7; 10 bases map to TRBD2. Germline V gene data show CDR1 as SGDLS and CDR2 as YYNGEE. V lost 3 bases and J lost 5; bases outside the gene matches: 5. The CDR3 contains 14 residues. CDR3 amino acids: CASSESGREDEQYF. In DNA form, the CDR3 reads TGTGCCAGCAGCGAGAGCGGGAGGGAGGACGAGCAGTACTTC. The variable domain in full, completed from reference TRBV9 and TRBJ2-7, reads DSGVTQTPKHLITATGQRVTLRCSPRSGDLSVYWYQQSLDQGLQFLIQYYNGEERAKGNILERFSAQQFPDLHSELNLSSLELGDSALYFCASSESGREDEQYFGPGTRLTVT.

With regard to this clone: The sample has other DNA sequences that encode this CDR3 too. V usage is TRBV6-6 and J usage is TRBJ2-3; D possibly corresponds to TRBD1 (7 bases). CDR3 length equals 14 residues. The V and J ends lost 10 bases and 3 bases respectively, with 17 bases between them. Germline V gene lookup returns CDR1 MNHNY and CDR2 SVGAGI (reference sequence). The CDR3 sequence is CATRPGGSTDTQYF. In DNA, the CDR3 is TGTGCCACTCGTCCAGGGGGGAGTACAGATACGCAGTATTTT.

The J gene is TRBJ2-5, the V gene TRBV5-4; TRBD2 aligns across 12 bases. V shed 2 bases and J 1 base; nucleotides not matched to a gene: 6. Germline V gene data show CDR1 as SGHNT and CDR2 as YYREEE (reference sequence). The CDR3 consists of 17 residues. CDR3 nucleotides: TGTGCCAGCAGCTTACTGGGACTAGCGGGTCTCCAAGAGACCCAGTACTTC. Translated, it gives CASSLLGLAGLQETQYF.

CDR3 DNA sequence: TGTGCCAGCGAAATGTCGGGGCAAGAGACCCAGTACTTC. Translated: CASEMSGQETQYF. The genes are TRBV6-5 and TRBJ2-5; TRBD2 is a possible D gene (5 bases). The V and J ends lost 8 bases and 2 bases respectively, with 12 bases between them. In germline, CDR1 is MNHEY, CDR2 SVGAGI. The CDR3 length is 13 residues.

This chain connects TRBV7-2 to TRBJ2-5; possibly TRBD2 for D (5 bases). The CDR3 has 13 residues. Trimming stripped 3 bases from V and 5 bases from J, with 10 bases between. The germline CDR1 and CDR2 sequences are SGHTA and FQGNSA. The CDR3 region is CASSFSSEETQYF. The CDR3 nucleotides are TGTGCCAGCAGCTTTAGTAGCGAGGAGACCCAGTACTTC.

The chain combines TRBV28 with TRBJ2-3; D remains ambiguous. Germline-derived CDR1 and CDR2 are MDHEN and SYDVKM. The V end was cut by 5 bases, the J end by 6 bases, with 15 bases between. The CDR3 consists of 14 residues. CDR3 in DNA: TGTGCCAGCAGTCCACCTAGGTTCATTGATACGCAGTATTTT. Residues: CASSPPRFIDTQYF.

The chain carries TRBV15 and TRBJ1-2; D uncertain. Between the trimmed V and J ends, which lost 3 bases and 8 bases, there was a span of 13 bases. The CDR3 spans 13 residues. From germline, CDR1 is LNHNV and CDR2 YYDKDF (reference sequence). CDR3 coding DNA: TGTGCCACCAGCAGGGCTCGGGAAGGAGGCTACACCTTC. The encoded protein is CATSRAREGGYTF.

The CDR3 DNA sequence: TGCAGCGTTGGTCATAGGAGCTCCTACAATGAGCAGTTCTTC. This gives the protein CSVGHRSSYNEQFF. The J gene is TRBJ2-1, the V gene TRBV29-1; D is ambiguous. V was clipped by 4 bases and J by 0 bases, with 10 bases between them. CDR1 and CDR2 from the germline V gene are SQVTM and ANQGSEA. This CDR3 region has 14 residues.

The CDR3 spells CASSGEAKHSPLHF. CDR3 in DNA: TGTGCCAGCAGTGGAGAGGCGAAACATTCACCCCTCCACTTT. This chain connects TRBV25-1 to TRBJ1-6; D unresolved. This CDR3 is 14 amino acids long. From germline, CDR1 is MGHDK and CDR2 SYGVNS. V lost 4 bases, J lost 8 bases, and 12 bases lay in between.

The chain carries TRBV14 and TRBJ2-2, with TRBD2 matching 15 bases. The CDR3 has 18 residues. Per the germline V gene, CDR1 is SGHDN and CDR2 is FVKESK. V trimming: 4 bases; J trimming: 4 bases; junction bases outside the gene matches: 7. The CDR3, as DNA: TGTGCCAGCAGCCCCGGACTAGCGGGAGGGCCCATCACCGGGGAGCTGTTTTTT. Amino acids: CASSPGLAGGPITGELFF.

The sample holds a few counts of this clone. The V gene is TRBV5-1, the J gene TRBJ1-6; D is uncertain. CDR1 is SGHRS and CDR2 is YFSETQ in the germline V gene. The CDR3 has 15 amino acids. V lost 5 bases, J lost 5 bases, and 14 bases lay in between. CDR3 DNA: TGCGCCAGCAGTCTAGCGGGCCCAAATAATTCACCCCTCCACTTT. Protein: CASSLAGPNNSPLHF.

The chain carries TRBV29-1 and TRBJ2-7; D possibly corresponds to TRBD2 (6 bases). The J call may be in error: the DNA end matches TRBJ2-1 better. Germline-derived CDR1 and CDR2 are SQVTM and ANQGSEA. The CDR3 extends over 15 amino acids. CDR3 sequence (DNA): TGCAGCGTTAAACCCTCCGGGACTGGACCCAATGAGCAGTTCTTC. Residues: CSVKPSGTGPNEQFF.